This is a list of T cell receptor beta chains from one sample in a study of cytomegalovirus exposure and HLA in healthy donors. Generated by immunoSEQ multiplex PCR, the TCRdb table keeps only in-frame clones and is missing some. The repertoire consists of 120,000 or so clones, with roughly 80% occurring once and the leading ten covering roughly 9.6%. Sequencing input: PBMCs. The receptors stem from a man younger than 45 in good health and CMV-seropositive. CDR3s include the opening cysteine and the closing phenylalanine or tryptophan. The D gene is left open where the match is weak. The size entry is marked missing in some rows and otherwise reads once, few, many or a size class.

CDR3: CASSPRLGRADEQFF
DNA: TGTGCCAGCAGTCCACGACTAGGCAGGGCGGATGAGCAGTTCTTC
J: TRBJ2-1
V: TRBV27
D: NA
size: NA

CDR3: CASSLVAQRDTQYF
DNA: TGCGCCAGCAGCTTGGTGGCCCAACGAGATACGCAGTATTTT
J: TRBJ2-3
V: TRBV5-1
D: NA
size: NA

CDR3: CASSKGAGNSRNEAFF
DNA: TGTGCCAGCAGCAAGGGAGCGGGGAACAGCCGTAATGAAGCTTTCTTT
J: TRBJ1-1
V: TRBV7-6
D: NA
size: NA

CDR3: CASSWNRDTEAFF
DNA: TGTGCCAGCAGCTGGAACAGAGACACTGAAGCTTTCTTT
J: TRBJ1-1
V: TRBV7-3
D: NA
size: NA

CDR3: CASSLAGTGGHEQYF
DNA: TGTGCCAGCAGCTTGGCCGGGACAGGGGGCCACGAGCAGTACTTC
J: TRBJ2-7
V: TRBV5-6
D: TRBD1
size: NA

CDR3: CASTPGRAETQYF
DNA: TGTGCCAGCACCCCGGGCAGGGCAGAGACCCAGTACTTC
J: TRBJ2-5
V: TRBV11-1
D: NA
size: NA

CDR3: CASSIRRGNTEAFF
DNA: TGTGCCAGTAGTATACGCCGCGGGAACACTGAAGCTTTCTTT
J: TRBJ1-1
V: TRBV19
D: NA
size: NA

CDR3: CASGTGIRDEQYF
DNA: TGTGCCAGCGGGACAGGGATACGGGACGAGCAGTACTTC
J: TRBJ2-7
V: TRBV2
D: TRBD1
size: once

CDR3: CASSGGILEGTDTQYF
DNA: TGTGCCAGCAGCGGAGGGATACTGGAGGGCACAGATACGCAGTATTTT
J: TRBJ2-3
V: TRBV9
D: NA
size: NA

CDR3: CSVEGRRQGNSYEQYF
DNA: TGCAGCGTTGAAGGACGACGACAGGGCAACTCCTACGAGCAGTACTTC
J: TRBJ2-7
V: TRBV29-1
D: TRBD1
size: NA

CDR3: CASSPPGAYGYTF
DNA: TGTGCCAGCTCACCACCGGGGGCATATGGCTACACCTTC
J: TRBJ1-2
V: TRBV18
D: NA
size: few

CDR3: CASSPWGLRGDTQYF
DNA: TGTGCCAGCAGTCCATGGGGGCTCAGGGGCGATACGCAGTATTTT
J: TRBJ2-3
V: TRBV7-2
D: NA
size: NA

CDR3: CASSGRGAVYEQYF
DNA: TGTGCCAGCAGTGGTAGGGGCGCAGTCTACGAGCAGTACTTC
J: TRBJ2-7
V: TRBV27
D: NA
size: NA

CDR3: CASSYVDSSDTQYF
DNA: TGTGCCAGCAGCTATGTGGACAGCTCAGATACGCAGTATTTT
J: TRBJ2-3
V: TRBV5-6
D: NA
size: few

CDR3: CASSKVKAEVYTF
DNA: TGTGCCAGCAGCAAAGTAAAGGCTGAGGTCTACACCTTC
J: TRBJ1-2
V: TRBV21-1
D: NA
size: NA

CDR3: CASLPGGSNTGELFF
DNA: TGTGCCAGCCTTCCCGGGGGATCGAACACCGGGGAGCTGTTTTTT
J: TRBJ2-2
V: TRBV4-2
D: NA
size: NA

CDR3: CASSEGGVEDTQYF
DNA: TGTGCCAGCAGCGAAGGGGGGGTTGAAGATACGCAGTATTTT
J: TRBJ2-3
V: TRBV11-3
D: NA
size: NA

CDR3: CASSRTSSAGNEQFF
DNA: TGTGCCAGCAGCCGGACTAGCTCGGCGGGGAATGAGCAGTTCTTC
J: TRBJ2-1
V: TRBV7-2
D: TRBD2
size: NA

CDR3: CASAPGGTGIHEQYF
DNA: TGTGCTAGTGCCCCGGGAGGGACAGGGATCCACGAGCAGTACTTC
J: TRBJ2-7
V: TRBV12-5
D: NA
size: NA

CDR3: CASSLVSGRTYEQYF
DNA: TGTGCCAGCAGCTTAGTTAGCGGCAGAACCTACGAGCAGTACTTC
J: TRBJ2-7
V: TRBV13
D: NA
size: NA

CDR3: CAWSFQRGSYEQYF
DNA: TGTGCCTGGAGTTTTCAGCGGGGCTCCTACGAGCAGTACTTC
J: TRBJ2-7
V: TRBV30
D: TRBD2
size: NA

CDR3: CSVQSPTSYEQYF
DNA: TGCAGCGTTCAATCCCCCACATCCTACGAGCAGTACTTC
J: TRBJ2-7
V: TRBV29-1
D: NA
size: NA

CDR3: CASSEQANANEQFF
DNA: TGTGCCAGCAGTGAGCAAGCTAATGCCAATGAGCAGTTCTTC
J: TRBJ2-1
V: TRBV6-4
D: NA
size: NA

CDR3: CASSDFTGTEYTEAFF
DNA: TGTGCCAGCAGCGACTTCACAGGCACGGAATACACTGAAGCTTTCTTT
J: TRBJ1-1
V: TRBV5-6
D: NA
size: NA

CDR3: CASSRRLQGSRTEAFF
DNA: TGTGCCAGCAGCAGACGTTTACAGGGTTCAAGGACTGAAGCTTTCTTT
J: TRBJ1-1
V: TRBV5-6
D: NA
size: NA

CDR3: CASGRGLVAEAFF
DNA: TGCGCCAGCGGGAGGGGGTTGGTGGCTGAAGCTTTCTTT
J: TRBJ1-1
V: TRBV4-1
D: NA
size: NA

CDR3: CSVEQGTGGSEQYF
DNA: TGCAGCGTTGAGCAGGGGACAGGGGGTTCCGAGCAGTACTTC
J: TRBJ2-7
V: TRBV29-1
D: TRBD1
size: NA

CDR3: CASSFTGTLEMNTEAFF
DNA: TGTGCCAGCAGCTTTACCGGGACACTAGAAATGAACACTGAAGCTTTCTTT
J: TRBJ1-1
V: TRBV11-1
D: NA
size: NA

CDR3: CASSPGPMNYEQYF
DNA: TGTGCCAGCAGTCCAGGGCCGATGAACTACGAGCAGTACTTC
J: TRBJ2-7
V: TRBV5-6
D: NA
size: NA

CDR3: CASSLDGDNLLNTEAFF
DNA: TGTGCCAGCAGCTTGGATGGGGACAACTTGCTGAACACTGAAGCTTTCTTT
J: TRBJ1-1
V: TRBV5-5
D: NA
size: NA

CDR3: CASSNSNSGGEKLFF
DNA: TGTGCCAGCAGCAACTCAAACTCCGGGGGTGAAAAACTGTTTTTT
J: TRBJ1-4
V: TRBV5-6
D: NA
size: NA

CDR3: CASSWGGAWETQYF
DNA: TGCGCCAGCAGCTGGGGGGGAGCTTGGGAGACCCAGTACTTC
J: TRBJ2-5
V: TRBV5-1
D: TRBD2
size: NA

CDR3: CASSAGGQEFYGYTF
DNA: TGTGCCAGCAGTGCCGGCGGACAGGAATTCTATGGCTACACCTTC
J: TRBJ1-2
V: TRBV6-1
D: TRBD1
size: NA